These 28 T cell receptor beta chains originate from one sample sequenced in a study of human T cells and chemical hapten exposure. TCRdb itself ran the RACE reads through MiXCR, one entry per CDR3 protein. In the table there are tens of thousands of distinct CDR3 sequences, about 11% of which are singletons. Time point reported: patch test 1, 2 weeks after DPC sensitization. Treatment denoted: therapeutic diphenylcyclopropenone sensitization with weekly scalp DPC. The specimen was whole blood, collected in connection with sensitization to the hapten diphenylcyclopropenone (DPC). The receptors originated from a man between 40 and 49 years old with alopecia areata. Some clones in this sample may be carry-over from other donors' samples.

This chain joins TRBV4-3 and TRBJ2-1; 8 bases line up with TRBD2. The germline V gene encodes CDR1 LGHNA and CDR2 YSLEER. The CDR3 has 17 residues. Germline trimming cut 0 bases from V and 4 bases from J; bases unmatched to any gene: 8. The CDR3 DNA is TGCGCCAGCAGCCAAGATCTGAATAGCGGGGATTACAATGAGCAGTTCTTC. Its protein product is CASSQDLNSGDYNEQFF.

The table lists this clonotype with a few counts. The chain joins TRBV12-3 or TRBV12-4 to TRBJ2-7, with D perhaps TRBD2 (5 bases). The CDR3 has 14 amino acids. V lost 11 bases and J lost 6, with 23 bases in between. The CDR3 region is CAVGESSLLSEQYF. The CDR3 nucleotides read TGTGCCGTCGGGGAAAGTAGCCTACTTAGCGAGCAGTACTTC.

This clonotype was counted a few times. The rearrangement links TRBV6-2 or TRBV6-3 to TRBJ2-7; TRBD2 matches 9 bases. Trimming took 4 bases from V and 1 from J; bases not matched to a gene: 2. Germline CDR1 is MNHEY and CDR2 is SVGEGT. This CDR3 has 14 residues. CDR3 protein: CASSLAGESYEQYV. The CDR3 DNA sequence: TGTGCCAGCAGTTTAGCGGGAGAGTCCTACGAGCAGTACGTC.

J is TRBJ2-5 and V is TRBV7-9, with D unclear. This CDR3 is 14 amino acids long. The germline V gene encodes CDR1 SEHNR and CDR2 FQNEAQ (reference sequence). V dropped 5 bases and J dropped 2 bases, with 12 bases sitting between them. In DNA form, the CDR3 reads TGTGCCAGCAGCCCGCAGAGCCCGCAAGAGACCCAGTACTTC. Protein: CASSPQSPQETQYF.

In this sample, this clonotype turned up a few times. The chain couples TRBV30 to TRBJ2-7, with D hard to call. CDR3 length: 13 amino acids. Germline assignment: CDR1 GTSNPN and CDR2 SVGIG (reference sequence). Trimming cost V 5 bases and J 2 bases, with 13 bases left between them. This CDR3 is CAWEQGPPYEQYF. In DNA, the CDR3 is TGTGCCTGGGAACAAGGGCCACCCTACGAGCAGTACTTC.

The chain is built from TRBV12-3 or TRBV12-4 and TRBJ1-1, with 11 bases that match TRBD1. This CDR3 has 14 residues. V shed 4 bases, J shed 9 bases, and the junction held 7 bases outside the gene matches. Here the CDR3 DNA reads TGTGCCAGCAGTTCTACCGGGACAGGGGGGAAAGCTTTCTTT. Its protein product is CASSSTGTGGKAFF.

This clonotype was seen at least ten times. The rearrangement links TRBV12-3 or TRBV12-4 to TRBJ1-1; no clear D. The CDR3 is 14 amino acids. V shed 1 base and J shed 5 bases, with 11 bases lying between them. In DNA form, the CDR3 reads TGTGCCAGCAGTTTAGGGGGAATTTTAACTGAAGCTTTCTTT. Translating gives CASSLGGILTEAFF.

This rearrangement joins TRBV7-2 to TRBJ2-1; either TRBD1 or TRBD2 may fit D (5 bases each). This CDR3 region has 14 residues. The germline V gene has CDR1 SGHTA and CDR2 FQGNSA. V gave up 5 bases and J gave up 9 bases, with 17 bases separating them. The CDR3 loop is CASSMGTLAFEQFF. DNA for the CDR3: TGTGCCAGCAGCATGGGGACCCTGGCCTTTGAGCAGTTCTTC.

With regard to this clonotype: Germline and junction disagree at one end, which may indicate a read error. The chain employs TRBV7-7 and TRBJ2-2; D is possibly TRBD1 (6 bases). Per the germline V gene, CDR1 is SSHAT and CDR2 is FNYEAQ (reference sequence). This CDR3 has 14 amino acids. CDR3 nucleotide sequence: TGTGCTAGCAGTCGCGAGACAGGCACCGGGGAGCTGTTTTTT. Translation: CASSRETGTGELFF.

The chain combines TRBV4-2 with TRBJ2-1, with 11 bases aligning to TRBD2. The ends lost 1 base at V and 7 bases at J; junction bases unmatched: 6. CDR3 length equals 16 residues. Germline V gene data show CDR1 as LGHNA and CDR2 as YNFKEQ. Here the CDR3 reads CASSQGASGRTNEQFF. Written as DNA, the CDR3 is TGTGCCAGCAGCCAAGGTGCTAGCGGGAGGACGAATGAGCAGTTCTTC.

CDR3 nucleotide sequence: TGCGCCAGCAGCCATGATATCGGACAGGGTTTTGAGCAGTACTTC. Translation: CASSHDIGQGFEQYF. V and J are TRBV4-3 and TRBJ2-7, with 8 nucleotides matching TRBD1. CDR1 is LGHNA and CDR2 is YSLEER in the germline V gene. CDR3 length equals 15 residues. The V segment lost 3 bases and the J segment 7 bases; nucleotides outside the gene matches: 11.

V gene TRBV20-1 combines with J gene TRBJ2-2; 9 nucleotides agree with TRBD2. The CDR3 sequence is 14 residues long. Germline-derived CDR1 and CDR2 are DFQATT and SNEGSKA (reference sequence). The junction had 5 bases not matched to a gene; V was cut back by 5 bases and J by 4 bases. In DNA, the CDR3 is TGCAGTGCTTTAGCGGGAGAATTCACCGGGGAGCTGTTTTTT. It encodes CSALAGEFTGELFF.

This clonotype was recorded a few times. V usage is TRBV6-6 and J usage is TRBJ2-7; 9 bases fit TRBD1. Germline CDR1 and CDR2: MNHNY and SVGAGI (reference sequence). V dropped 2 bases and J dropped 7; count of bases not matched to a gene: 15. The CDR3 length is 17 residues. The CDR3 sequence: CASSYPLQQGAPGEQYF. The CDR3 DNA sequence: TGTGCCAGCAGTTACCCACTCCAACAGGGGGCCCCCGGGGAGCAGTACTTC.

This clonotype showed up just a few times. The chain joins TRBV20-1 to TRBJ1-1, with TRBD1 matching 10 bases. The CDR3 is made up of 17 amino acids. V lost 3 bases and J lost 2; bases outside the gene matches: 12. Germline values: CDR1 DFQATT, CDR2 SNEGSKA (reference sequence). The CDR3 sequence is CSASPRTGGRVNTEAFF. The CDR3 DNA reads as TGCAGTGCTAGCCCTCGGACAGGGGGGCGGGTAAACACTGAAGCTTTCTTT.

Ten or more counts support this clonotype. The J gene is TRBJ2-1, the V gene TRBV7-9; 16 positions agree with TRBD2. After removal of 1 base from V and 6 bases from J, the junction contained 6 bases not matched to a gene. Germline V CDR1 and CDR2: SEHNR, FQNEAQ (reference sequence). CDR3 length: 18 residues. CDR3 region: CASSLEGTSGRAPNEQFF. The CDR3, as DNA: TGTGCCAGCAGCTTAGAAGGGACTAGCGGGAGGGCACCCAATGAGCAGTTCTTC. Looking up the rest from reference TRBV7-9 and TRBJ2-1 gives the full variable domain: DTGVSQNPRHKITKRGQNVTFRCDPISEHNRLYWYRQTLGQGPEFLTYFQNEAQLEKSRLLSDRFSAERPKGSFSTLEIQRTEQGDSAMYLCASSLEGTSGRAPNEQFFGPGTRLTVL.

Many counts were recorded for this clonotype. This rearrangement joins TRBV18 to TRBJ2-6; possibly TRBD1 for D (6 bases). The ends were cut back, 3 bases at V and 3 bases at J, with 21 bases in the middle. Germline values: CDR1 KGHSH, CDR2 LQKENI. The CDR3 is made up of 19 amino acids. CDR3 nucleotides: TGTGCCAGCTCACCGAGAACAGGGTTCCAGCCTTTTGGGGCCAACGTCCTGACTTTC. It yields the protein CASSPRTGFQPFGANVLTF.

This clonotype appeared a few times. The rearrangement uses TRBV5-5 and TRBJ2-7, with 9 bases matching TRBD1. Germline-derived CDR1 and CDR2 are SGHKS and YYEKEE (reference sequence). The junction had 8 bases not matched to a gene; V was cut back by 2 bases and J by 2 bases. The CDR3 loop spans 16 amino acids. CDR3 sequence: CASSLPGTGRTYEQYF. The CDR3 DNA follows: TGTGCCAGCAGCTTACCCGGGACAGGGAGGACCTACGAGCAGTACTTC.

This clonotype was found many times. This sequence joins TRBV6-2 or TRBV6-3 and TRBJ1-5, with 7 bases matching TRBD1. The V gene end was trimmed by 2 bases and the J gene end by 6 bases; junction bases not matched to a gene: 7. Per the germline V gene, CDR1 is MNHEY and CDR2 is SVGEGT. The CDR3 contains 15 residues. The CDR3 sequence is CASSYGSQGTQPQHF. CDR3 sequence (DNA): TGTGCCAGCAGTTACGGGTCACAGGGGACTCAGCCCCAGCATTTT.

This sequence joins TRBV2 and TRBJ2-6; no definite D call. Deletions cut 10 bases from V and 0 bases from J, with 13 bases between. Germline-derived CDR1 and CDR2 are SNHLY and FYNNEI. This CDR3 region has 15 residues. Here the CDR3 reads CATTGPRSGANVLTF. In DNA, the CDR3 is TGTGCCACTACCGGGCCGCGCTCTGGGGCCAACGTCCTGACTTTC.

The gene calls are TRBV7-3 and TRBJ2-1; D call uncertain. Germline V CDR1 and CDR2: SGHTA, FQGTGA. Deletions cut 5 bases from V and 10 bases from J, with 18 bases between. This CDR3 spans 14 amino acids. CDR3 DNA sequence: TGTGCCAGCAGCCCTGAGGACCGAACCCAAGAGCAGTTCTTC. This gives the protein CASSPEDRTQEQFF. Variable domain in full (rest from reference TRBV7-3 and TRBJ2-1): GAGVSQTPSNKVTEKGKYVELRCDPISGHTALYWYRQSLGQGPEFLIYFQGTGAADDSGLPNDRFFAVRPEGSVSTLKIQRTERGDSAVYLCASSPEDRTQEQFFGPGTRLTVL.

This clonotype was detected a few times. V gene TRBV27 combines with J gene TRBJ1-5; the D is unclear. Germline loops: CDR1 MNHEY, CDR2 SMNVEV (reference sequence). The CDR3 loop spans 14 amino acids. The ends were cut back, 2 bases at V and 4 bases at J, with 9 bases in the middle. The CDR3 reads CASSLNRVNQPQHF. The CDR3 DNA is TGTGCCAGCAGTTTAAACAGAGTTAATCAGCCCCAGCATTTT.

V gene TRBV6-6 combines with J gene TRBJ2-2; 12 nucleotides match TRBD2. J gave up 4 bases and V 5 bases, and 2 bases lay outside the gene matches. CDR1 is MNHNY and CDR2 is SVGAGI in the germline V gene (reference sequence). CDR3 size: 15 residues. As DNA, the CDR3 is TGTGCCAGCAGTCTGACTAGCGGGAGCACCGGGGAGCTGTTTTTT. It translates to CASSLTSGSTGELFF.

As regards this clonotype: Being one base from a much bigger clone, this may be a read error. V is TRBV11-1 and J is TRBJ1-1; D call uncertain. Looked up from germline, CDR1 is SGHAT and CDR2 is FQDESV (reference sequence). The V end lost 3 bases, the J end lost 7 bases, and 15 bases lay between the germline ends. CDR3 length: 14 amino acids. CDR3 DNA sequence: TGTGCCAGCAGCTTCCCCGGAGTTAGGGATGAAGCTTTCTTT. Translation gives CASSFPGVRDEAFF.

This clonotype was recorded a few times. The chain combines TRBV12-3 or TRBV12-4 with TRBJ2-1, with 11 positions matching TRBD2. V was pared by 7 bases and J by 7 bases, with 6 bases of the junction left unmatched. The length of the CDR3 is 14 residues. The DNA for the CDR3 is TGTGCCAGCACCGGGACTAGCGGTACGAATGAGCAGTTCTTC. Amino acid sequence: CASTGTSGTNEQFF.

Only a few counts were recorded for this clonotype. This rearrangement joins TRBV27 to TRBJ2-7; D perhaps matches TRBD1 (6 bases). Trimming took off 9 bases at V and 4 bases at J, with 13 bases between the two ends. The CDR3 is made up of 12 amino acids. The V gene's germline CDR1 is MNHEY and CDR2 SMNVEV (reference sequence). CDR3 region: CASRDQGYEQYF. CDR3 sequence (DNA): TGTGCCAGTAGAGATCAGGGGTACGAGCAGTACTTC.

CDR3 in DNA: TGCAGTGCTAGAGATTGGACTAGCGGGAGTTCCGGGGAGCTGTTTTTT. It is translated as CSARDWTSGSSGELFF. The V and J genes are TRBV20-1 and TRBJ2-2; 13 positions match TRBD2. Germline values: CDR1 DFQATT, CDR2 SNEGSKA (reference sequence). V dropped 0 bases and J dropped 6; count of bases not matched to a gene: 4. The CDR3 is 16 residues long.

This clonotype has only a few counts. The J gene is TRBJ2-5, the V gene TRBV21-1; the table's D call of TRBD2 was not tested on the DNA. TRBV21-1 is designated a pseudogene. The CDR3 length is 15 residues. CDR3 nucleotide sequence: TGTGCCAGCAGCAAAGCGCTAAGTATGGGAGGGTCGACTGCCTTC. Its translation: CASSKALSMGGSTAF.

This clonotype has at least ten counts. The CDR3 region has the DNA TGTGCCAGCAGCTTAACAAAGAACACTGAAGCTTTCTTT. This gives the protein CASSLTKNTEAFF. This chain joins TRBV7-2 and TRBJ1-1; D is undetermined. CDR1 is SGHTA and CDR2 is FQGNSA in the germline V gene. The CDR3 contains 13 residues. With 2 bases removed from V and 1 base from J, the gap between germline ends came to 5 bases.